The 9 T cell receptor beta chains reported below all come from one sample, sequenced in a study of T cell responses to AZD1222 COVID-19 vaccine. Sequencing was performed with immunoSEQ multiplex PCR; in TCRdb, only in-frame clones are kept and a portion is missing. The sample holds tens of thousands of clones, 80% to 90% seen once. This specimen was peripheral blood, taken on day 0 of AZD1222 vaccination. These receptors originate from an adult in good health.

J is TRBJ1-1 and V is TRBV30; D is unclear. Germline CDR1 GTSNPN, CDR2 SVGIG (reference sequence). This CDR3 contains 12 residues. Trimming stripped 0 bases from V and 4 bases from J, with 6 bases between. The CDR3 sequence: CAWSVDITEAFF. Written as DNA, the CDR3 is TGTGCCTGGAGTGTAGATATCACTGAAGCTTTCTTT.

The V and J genes are TRBV19 and TRBJ2-7; D is possibly TRBD1 (5 bases). The CDR3 is made up of 14 amino acids. The V end lost 3 bases, the J end lost 3 bases, and 12 bases lay between the germline ends. Per the germline V gene, CDR1 is LNHDA and CDR2 is SQIVND (reference sequence). CDR3 DNA: TGTGCCAGTAGTATCGCAGGGCCCCACTACGAGCAGTACTTC. Translation gives CASSIAGPHYEQYF.

The chain carries TRBV5-6 and TRBJ2-7; weak D call: TRBD2 (5 bases). V gave up 3 bases and J gave up 3 bases, with 10 bases separating them. The CDR3 totals 13 residues. Germline lookup yields CDR1 SGHDT and CDR2 YYEEEE. This chain's CDR3 is CASSCGPCYEQYF. CDR3 DNA: TGTGCCAGCAGCTGCGGGCCCTGCTACGAGCAGTACTTC.

This chain links TRBV5-4 with TRBJ2-5, with no clear D. The V gene's germline CDR1 is SGHNT and CDR2 YYREEE (reference sequence). The CDR3 consists of 14 residues. The ends were cut back, 0 bases at V and 7 bases at J, with 13 bases in the middle. Here the CDR3 DNA reads TGTGCCAGCAGCTTGGAGGGTAGCCCCGGGACCCAGTACTTC. It encodes CASSLEGSPGTQYF.

This clone has only one observation. The J gene is TRBJ2-1, the V gene TRBV7-3; 7 bases are a match to TRBD2. Per the germline V gene, CDR1 is SGHTA and CDR2 is FQGTGA. This CDR3 has 15 amino acids. The V and J ends lost 5 bases and 4 bases, in that order; junction bases with no gene match: 8. The CDR3 DNA reads TGTGCCAGCAGCCCGCGAGTAGCGGGTTACAATGAGCAGTTCTTC. Protein product: CASSPRVAGYNEQFF.

This chain uses TRBV25-1 with TRBJ1-2; D call uncertain. Germline V gene sequence: CDR1 MGHDK, CDR2 SYGVNS. V was trimmed by 5 bases and J by 5 bases, leaving 12 bases between them. The CDR3 covers 13 residues. Written as DNA, the CDR3 is TGTGCCAGCAGTTACTCCGGGTTTTATGGCTACACCTTC. This translates into CASSYSGFYGYTF.

The sample holds one count of this clone. V and J are TRBV18 and TRBJ2-5; D call uncertain. Germline V gene sequence: CDR1 KGHSH, CDR2 LQKENI. The CDR3 has 15 amino acids. Deletions cut 1 base from V and 5 bases from J, with 14 bases between. DNA of the CDR3: TGTGCCAGCTCACCACGTCGGGCAGGACGGGAGACCCAGTACTTC. Translation: CASSPRRAGRETQYF. Together with reference TRBV18 and TRBJ2-5, the CDR3 gives the full variable domain: NAGVMQNPRHLVRRRGQEARLRCSPMKGHSHVYWYRQLPEEGLKFMVYLQKENIIDESGMPKERFSAEFPKEGPSILRIQQVVRGDSAAYFCASSPRRAGRETQYFGPGTRLLVL.

V is TRBV28 and J is TRBJ1-2; D possibly corresponds to TRBD1 (5 bases). V lost 5 bases to trimming and J lost 4 bases, with 17 bases between them. The CDR3 loop spans 15 amino acids. From germline, CDR1 is MDHEN and CDR2 SYDVKM. CDR3 in DNA: TGTGCCAGCAGTACCAGCCCTGGGACGGCCTATGGCTACACCTTC. It specifies CASSTSPGTAYGYTF.

The rearrangement joins TRBV5-6 to TRBJ2-7; D is possibly TRBD1 (6 bases). Germline V gives CDR1 SGHDT, CDR2 YYEEEE. This CDR3 has 15 amino acids. V was clipped by 4 bases and J by 4 bases, with 18 bases between them. The CDR3 loop is CASSPGVWGPYEQYF. The CDR3, as DNA: TGTGCCAGCAGCCCAGGGGTATGGGGCCCATACGAGCAGTACTTC. Complete variable domain (other parts from reference TRBV5-6 and TRBJ2-7): DAGVTQSPTHLIKTRGQQVTLRCSPKSGHDTVSWYQQALGQGPQFIFQYYEEEERQRGNFPDRFSGHQFPNYSSELNVNALLLGDSALYLCASSPGVWGPYEQYFGPGTRLTVT.